These 4 T cell receptor beta chains came from one sample sequenced in a study of cytomegalovirus exposure and HLA in healthy donors. PCR was performed using 60 Vbeta and 13 Jbeta primers. The repertoire was sequenced with immunoSEQ multiplex PCR; TCRdb's copy has only in-frame clones and lacks some. The sample contains roughly 150,000 clones, about 85% of which appear only once. Input material: PBMCs. The receptors were sampled from a boy aged 2 to 10 in good health and CMV-seronegative.

The chain is built from TRBV5-4 and TRBJ1-1, with 9 bases matching TRBD1. Trimming took 5 bases from V and 1 from J; bases not matched to a gene: 9. The CDR3 is made up of 16 amino acids. Germline V lookup: CDR1 SGHNT, CDR2 YYREEE (reference sequence). This chain's CDR3 is CASRVNRGQGNTEAFF. CDR3 nucleotide sequence: TGTGCCAGCAGGGTCAACAGGGGGCAGGGGAACACTGAAGCTTTCTTT. The variable domain in full, completed from reference TRBV5-4 and TRBJ1-1, reads ETGVTQSPTHLIKTRGQQVTLRCSSQSGHNTVSWYQQALGQGPQFIFQYYREEENGRGNFPPRFSGLQFPNYSSELNVNALELDDSALYLCASRVNRGQGNTEAFFGQGTRLTVV.

Only a few counts were recorded for this clone. The chain links TRBV11-3 to TRBJ2-7; weak D call: TRBD1 (6 bases). The CDR3 loop spans 15 amino acids. V was pared by 4 bases and J by 3 bases, with 16 bases between. Germline CDR1 SGHNT, CDR2 YENEEA. The DNA for the CDR3 is TGTGCCAGCAGCTCCCCGACAGGATCAGACTACGAGCAGTACTTC. It encodes CASSSPTGSDYEQYF.

The chain employs TRBV7-8 and TRBJ1-2; D remains unclear. Germline loops: CDR1 SGHVS, CDR2 FQNEAQ. V was cut by 5 bases and J by 7 bases, with 17 bases left in between. This CDR3 has 14 residues. In DNA form, the CDR3 reads TGTGCCAGCAGCCCACTACTCGATCGCGCTGGCTACACCTTC. Protein product: CASSPLLDRAGYTF. The full variable domain, in which reference TRBV7-8 and TRBJ1-2 provide the parts outside the CDR3, is GAGVSQSPRYKVAKRGQDVALRCDPISGHVSLFWYQQALGQGPEFLTYFQNEAQLDKSGLPSDRFFAERPEGSVSTLKIQRTQQEDSAVYLCASSPLLDRAGYTFGSGTRLTVV.

This clone was seen more than once but under ten times. This chain links TRBV6-1 with TRBJ2-3; D might be TRBD1 (5 bases). Germline V CDR1 and CDR2: MNHNS, SASEGT. The CDR3 covers 15 residues. V was pared by 1 base and J by 4 bases, with 12 bases between. The CDR3 region has the DNA TGTGCCAGCAGTGAAGGCGACTCAGGGCCAGATACGCAGTATTTT. This sequence encodes CASSEGDSGPDTQYF.